This TCR beta chain is from a study of blood T cell repertoires in COVID-19. Per germline, CDR1 LGHDT and CDR2 YNNKEL (reference sequence). The V gene lost 5 bases and the J gene lost 4 bases, with 7 bases spanning the gap. This CDR3 region has 12 residues. Sequenced by immunoSEQ multiplex PCR; TCRdb stores in-frame clones only, minus some. The sample holds 250,000 to 350,000 clones, around 90% seen once. The sample was peripheral blood. The chain uses TRBV3-1 (or the pseudogene TRBV3-2) and TRBJ2-3; no reliable D call. This sequence was found in a man younger than 35 who had recovered from COVID-19. The CDR3, as DNA: TGTGCCAGCAGCTCCAACTCAGATACGCAGTATTTT. It specifies CASSSNSDTQYF.